This T cell receptor (beta chain) comes out of a study of blood T cell repertoires in COVID-19 (dated by TCRdb to 2020 to 2022). Looking at the study overall: Samples covering the acute and convalescent phases of COVID-19 were provided by collaborators in the United States, Italy and Spain. The material from the prospective study consisted of cDNA or gDNA derived from T cells, B-cell-depleted T cells, or PBMCs. The dataset comprised deeply sampled blood TCRbeta repertoires from subjects exposed to, actively infected with, or recovered from COVID-19. The repertoires were released in a freely available public database meant as a resource for research on the immune response to SARS-CoV-2. The samples were drawn from two sources: the first 160 participants of the ongoing ImmuneRACE study, and 1,000 to 1,500 subjects contributed by 6 global collaborators. The sample metadata nearly always contained a de-identified subject ID, COVID-19 status, age in years and sex. Where available, HLA class I and class II types were taken from metadata supplied by the sample provider and were not determined by assay-based typing.

General study outcomes and caveats: The amount of clinical and demographic metadata varied by source and participant and was provided uncurated.

Comments on this clone: Its antigen target is currently unknown. Base-call qualities are not available, and no considerably larger clone is one nucleotide away.

One collaborating source in Seattle enrolled patients while the patients were actively infected and followed the patients over time throughout the course of disease. Each collaborating institution followed its own protocols to collect whole blood in K2EDTA tubes. For TCRbeta analysis, collaborators shipped samples in one of three forms: frozen whole blood, isolated PBMCs, or DNA extracted from either of those sample types. The CDR3 measures 20 amino acids from cysteine to phenylalanine. The read is trimmed to its CDR3 DNA, 60 bases read in frame from base 1. Per the germline V gene, MGHRA is the CDR1 and YSYEKL is the CDR2. The V and J ends are trimmed by 0 bases and 8 bases, leaving 31 bases between them. TCRbeta CDR3 regions were amplified from genomic DNA by means of the immunoSEQ Assay, a bias-controlled multiplex PCR. Processing in the source paper ran as follows. The number of nucleated cells in each sample was estimated from the amplification of reference gene primers within the assay. To quantify the absolute abundance of each unique TCRbeta CDR3 rearrangement, sequence reads were collapsed and filtered. Productive Simpson clonality was computed per sample as the square root of Simpson's diversity index over productive rearrangements. This immuneACCESS table, as held by TCRdb, lists in-frame sequences with V and J called but not all clones. Of the missing ones, under half trace to an unresolved V gene in checked studies; the others have no known cause. The V and J calls and the clone size are those of that table, but D and trimming were determined from the DNA. The sample table lists around 63,000 clones, over 75% of them with a count of one. The ten largest clones capture more than 15% of the sample.

Rearrangement joined TRBV4-1 to TRBJ1-1; no D segment can be confidently identified. The clonotype comes from a woman aged 60 to 75 with COVID-19, enrolled during active disease. Material for sequencing was peripheral blood. The CDR3 protein is CASSQDPRESRWTLELEAFF. The DNA sequence is as follows: TGCGCCAGCAGCCAAGATCCCCGGGAGAGTCGGTGGACCCTCGAATTGGAAGCTTTCTTT.